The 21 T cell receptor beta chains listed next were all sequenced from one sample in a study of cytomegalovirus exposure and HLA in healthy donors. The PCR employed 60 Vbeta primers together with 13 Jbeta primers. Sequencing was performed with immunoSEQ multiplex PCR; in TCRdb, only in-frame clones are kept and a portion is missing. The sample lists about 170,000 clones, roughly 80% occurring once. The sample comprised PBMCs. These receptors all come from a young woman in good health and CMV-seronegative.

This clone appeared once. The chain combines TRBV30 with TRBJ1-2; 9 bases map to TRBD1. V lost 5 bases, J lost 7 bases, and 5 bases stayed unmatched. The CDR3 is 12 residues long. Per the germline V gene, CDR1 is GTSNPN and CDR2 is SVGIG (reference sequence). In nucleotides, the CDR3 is TGTGCCTGGCGAGGACAGGGGATTGGCTACACCTTC. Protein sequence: CAWRGQGIGYTF.

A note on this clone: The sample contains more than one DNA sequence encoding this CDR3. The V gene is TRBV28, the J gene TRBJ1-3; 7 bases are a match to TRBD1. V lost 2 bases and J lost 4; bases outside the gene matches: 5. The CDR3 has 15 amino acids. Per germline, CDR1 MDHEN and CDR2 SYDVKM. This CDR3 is CASSLPGTAGNTIYF. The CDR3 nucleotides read TGTGCCAGCAGTTTACCCGGGACAGCCGGAAACACCATATATTTT. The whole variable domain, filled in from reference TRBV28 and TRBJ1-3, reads DVKVTQSSRYLVKRTGEKVFLECVQDMDHENMFWYRQDPGLGLRLIYFSYDVKMKEKGDIPEGYSVSREKKERFSLILESASTNQTSMYLCASSLPGTAGNTIYFGEGSWLTVV.

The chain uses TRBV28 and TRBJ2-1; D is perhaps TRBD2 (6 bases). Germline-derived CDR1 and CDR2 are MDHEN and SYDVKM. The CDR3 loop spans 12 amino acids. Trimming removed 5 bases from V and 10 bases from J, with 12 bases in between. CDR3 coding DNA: TGTGCCAGCAGTCGGGAGCTCCTAGAGCAGTTCTTC. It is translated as CASSRELLEQFF.

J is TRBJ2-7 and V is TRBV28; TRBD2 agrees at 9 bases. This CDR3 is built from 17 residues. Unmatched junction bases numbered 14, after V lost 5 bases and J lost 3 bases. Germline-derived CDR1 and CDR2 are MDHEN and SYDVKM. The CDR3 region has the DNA TGTGCCAGCAGTCCAGGGGCAGCGGGAGGTTTGGGCTACGAGCAGTACTTC. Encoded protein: CASSPGAAGGLGYEQYF.

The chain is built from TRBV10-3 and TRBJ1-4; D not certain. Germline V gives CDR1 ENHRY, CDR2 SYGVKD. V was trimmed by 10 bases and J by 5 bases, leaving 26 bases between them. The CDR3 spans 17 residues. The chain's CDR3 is CATKVQIGAAGNEKLFF. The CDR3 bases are TGTGCCACCAAAGTCCAGATAGGTGCAGCGGGAAATGAAAAACTGTTTTTT.

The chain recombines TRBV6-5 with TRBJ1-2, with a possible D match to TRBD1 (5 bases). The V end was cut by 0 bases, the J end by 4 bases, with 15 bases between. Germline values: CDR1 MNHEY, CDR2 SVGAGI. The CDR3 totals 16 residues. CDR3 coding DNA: TGTGCCAGCAGTTACTCCGCGGACACGGTCCGCTATGGCTACACCTTC. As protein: CASSYSADTVRYGYTF.

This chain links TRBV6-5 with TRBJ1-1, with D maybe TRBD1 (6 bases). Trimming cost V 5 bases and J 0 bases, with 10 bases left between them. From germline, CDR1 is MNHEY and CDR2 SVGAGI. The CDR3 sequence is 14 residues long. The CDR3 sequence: CASSPRDMNTEAFF. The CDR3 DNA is TGTGCCAGCAGTCCAAGGGACATGAACACTGAAGCTTTCTTT.

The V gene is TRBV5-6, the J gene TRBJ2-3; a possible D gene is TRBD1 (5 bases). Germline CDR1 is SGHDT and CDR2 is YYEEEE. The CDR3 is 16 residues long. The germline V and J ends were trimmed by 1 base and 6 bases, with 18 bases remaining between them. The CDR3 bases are TGTGCCAGCAGCTTGCAACTAAGGGGCCCGGTGGATACGCAGTATTTT. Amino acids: CASSLQLRGPVDTQYF. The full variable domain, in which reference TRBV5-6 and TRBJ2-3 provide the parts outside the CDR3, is DAGVTQSPTHLIKTRGQQVTLRCSPKSGHDTVSWYQQALGQGPQFIFQYYEEEERQRGNFPDRFSGHQFPNYSSELNVNALLLGDSALYLCASSLQLRGPVDTQYFGPGTRLTVL.

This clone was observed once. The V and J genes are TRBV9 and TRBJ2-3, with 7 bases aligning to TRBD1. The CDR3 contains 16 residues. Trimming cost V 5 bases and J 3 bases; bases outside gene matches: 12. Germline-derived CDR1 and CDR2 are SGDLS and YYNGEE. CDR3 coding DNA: TGTGCCAGCAGTGGACAGGCACGGATTCGGACAGATACGCAGTATTTT. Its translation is CASSGQARIRTDTQYF.

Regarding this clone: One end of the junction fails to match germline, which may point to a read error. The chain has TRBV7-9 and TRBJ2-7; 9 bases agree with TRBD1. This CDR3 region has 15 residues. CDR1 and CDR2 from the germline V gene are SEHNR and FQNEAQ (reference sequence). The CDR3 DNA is TGTTCCAGCAGCTTAAACCGGGACAGGGAACACGAGCAGTACTTC. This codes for CSSSLNRDREHEQYF. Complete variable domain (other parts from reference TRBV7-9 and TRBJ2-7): DTGVSQNPRHKITKRGQNVTFRCDPISEHNRLYWYRQTLGQGPEFLTYFQNEAQLEKSRLLSDRFSAERPKGSFSTLEIQRTEQGDSAMYLCSSSLNRDREHEQYFGPGTRLTVT.

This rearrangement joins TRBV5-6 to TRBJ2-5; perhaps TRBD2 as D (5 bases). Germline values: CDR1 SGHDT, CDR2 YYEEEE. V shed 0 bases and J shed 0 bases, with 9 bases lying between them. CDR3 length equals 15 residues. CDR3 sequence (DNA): TGTGCCAGCAGCTTGGGACTAAAGTACCAAGAGACCCAGTACTTC. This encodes CASSLGLKYQETQYF.

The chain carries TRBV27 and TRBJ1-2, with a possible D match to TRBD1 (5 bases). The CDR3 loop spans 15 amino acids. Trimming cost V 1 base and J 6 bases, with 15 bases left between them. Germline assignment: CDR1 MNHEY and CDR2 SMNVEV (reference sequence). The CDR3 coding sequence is TGTGCCAGCAGTTTATGGGGCGGGGCAGATGATGGCTACACCTTC. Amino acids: CASSLWGGADDGYTF.

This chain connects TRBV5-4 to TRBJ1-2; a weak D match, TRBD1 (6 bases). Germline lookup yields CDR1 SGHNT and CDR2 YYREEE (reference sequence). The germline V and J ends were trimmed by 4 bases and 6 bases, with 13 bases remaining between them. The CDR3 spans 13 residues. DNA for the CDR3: TGTGCCAGCAGCCCCACCGGACAGAATGGCTACACCTTC. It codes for CASSPTGQNGYTF.

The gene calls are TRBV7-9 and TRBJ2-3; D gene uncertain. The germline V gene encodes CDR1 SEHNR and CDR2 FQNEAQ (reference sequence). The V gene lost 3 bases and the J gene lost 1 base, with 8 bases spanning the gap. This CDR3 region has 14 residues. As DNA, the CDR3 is TGTGCCAGCAGCTTTTCTTTCCGCACAGATACGCAGTATTTT. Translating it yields CASSFSFRTDTQYF.

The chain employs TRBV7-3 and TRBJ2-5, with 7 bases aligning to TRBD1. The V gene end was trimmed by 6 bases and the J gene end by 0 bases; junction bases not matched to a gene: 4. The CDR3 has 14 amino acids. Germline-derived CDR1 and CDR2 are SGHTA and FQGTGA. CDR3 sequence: CASSRDRDQETQYF. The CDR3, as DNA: TGTGCCAGCAGTCGAGACAGGGACCAAGAGACCCAGTACTTC.

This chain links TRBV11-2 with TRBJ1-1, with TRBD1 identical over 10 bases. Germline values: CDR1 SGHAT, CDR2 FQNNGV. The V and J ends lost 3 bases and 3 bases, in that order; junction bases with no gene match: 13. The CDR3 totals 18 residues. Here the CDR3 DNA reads TGTGCCAGCAGCTTGTCAGGACAGGGGGGTATTTGGTACACTGAAGCTTTCTTT. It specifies CASSLSGQGGIWYTEAFF.

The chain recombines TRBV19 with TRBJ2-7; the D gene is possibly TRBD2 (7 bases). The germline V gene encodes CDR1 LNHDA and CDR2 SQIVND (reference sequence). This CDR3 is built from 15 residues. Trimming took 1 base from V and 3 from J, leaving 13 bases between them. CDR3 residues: CASSIAAGGLYEQYF. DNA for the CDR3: TGTGCCAGTAGTATAGCCGCCGGGGGGCTCTACGAGCAGTACTTC.

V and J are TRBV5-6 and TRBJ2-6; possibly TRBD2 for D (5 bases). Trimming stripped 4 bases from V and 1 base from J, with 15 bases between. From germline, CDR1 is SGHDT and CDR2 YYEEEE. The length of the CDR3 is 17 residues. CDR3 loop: CASSISFSGSGANVLTF. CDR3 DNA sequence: TGTGCCAGCAGCATATCATTTTCGGGGTCTGGGGCCAACGTCCTGACTTTC.

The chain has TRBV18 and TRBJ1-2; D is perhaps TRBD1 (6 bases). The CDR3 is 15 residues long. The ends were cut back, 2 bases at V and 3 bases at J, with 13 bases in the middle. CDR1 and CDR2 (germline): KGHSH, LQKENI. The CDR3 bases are TGTGCCAGCTCACCATCAGGGGCTTCGGACTATGGCTACACCTTC. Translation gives CASSPSGASDYGYTF.

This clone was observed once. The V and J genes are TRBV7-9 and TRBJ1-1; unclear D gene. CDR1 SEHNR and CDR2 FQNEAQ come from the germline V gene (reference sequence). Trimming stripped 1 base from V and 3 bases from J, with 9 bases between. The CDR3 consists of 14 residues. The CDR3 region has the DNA TGTGCCAGCAGCTTAGACGGAGGGTACACTGAAGCTTTCTTT. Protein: CASSLDGGYTEAFF.

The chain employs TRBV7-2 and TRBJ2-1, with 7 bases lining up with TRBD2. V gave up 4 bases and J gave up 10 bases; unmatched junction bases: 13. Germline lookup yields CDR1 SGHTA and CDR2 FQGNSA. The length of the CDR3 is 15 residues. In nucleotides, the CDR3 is TGTGCCAGCAGCTGGGCGGGGAGGGGTACAGGAGAGCAGTTCTTC. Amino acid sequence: CASSWAGRGTGEQFF. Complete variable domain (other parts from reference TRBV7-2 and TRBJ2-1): GAGVSQSPSNKVTEKGKDVELRCDPISGHTALYWYRQSLGQGLEFLIYFQGNSAPDKSGLPSDRFSAERTGGSVSTLTIQRTQQEDSAVYLCASSWAGRGTGEQFFGPGTRLTVL.